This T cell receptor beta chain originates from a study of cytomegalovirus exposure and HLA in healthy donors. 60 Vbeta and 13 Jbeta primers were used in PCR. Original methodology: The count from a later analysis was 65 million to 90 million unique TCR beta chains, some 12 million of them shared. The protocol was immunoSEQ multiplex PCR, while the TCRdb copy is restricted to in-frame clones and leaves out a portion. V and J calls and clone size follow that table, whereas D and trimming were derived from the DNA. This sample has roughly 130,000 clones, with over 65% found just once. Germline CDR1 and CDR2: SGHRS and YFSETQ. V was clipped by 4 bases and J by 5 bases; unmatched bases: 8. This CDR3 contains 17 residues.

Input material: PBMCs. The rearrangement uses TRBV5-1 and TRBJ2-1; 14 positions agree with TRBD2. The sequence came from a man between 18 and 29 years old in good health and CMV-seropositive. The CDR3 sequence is CASSPRLAGGQHNEQFF. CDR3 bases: TGCGCCAGCAGCCCAAGACTAGCGGGGGGGCAGCACAATGAGCAGTTCTTC.